One and the same sample provided the 30 T cell receptor beta chains below, sequenced in a study of cytomegalovirus exposure and HLA in healthy donors (dated by TCRdb to the late 2010s). To prepare the library, the immunoSEQ multiplex PCR assay was applied. A mixture of 60 forward primers for TCR Vbeta segments and 13 reverse primers for TCR Jbeta segments was used in the multiplex PCR. TCRdb limited this immuneACCESS table to in-frame rearrangements with V and J called. A share of clones is missing; checked studies link under half to unresolved V genes, and the rest is unexplained. For this sample there are tens of thousands of clones; under 80% appear just once. Roughly 4.5% of the sample is held by the ten biggest clonotypes. The sequenced sample was PBMCs. All receptors derive from a man aged 60 to 69 in good health and CMV-seropositive.

This clone was observed a handful of times. The gene calls are TRBV2 and TRBJ1-5, with 7 nucleotides matching TRBD1. From germline, CDR1 is SNHLY and CDR2 FYNNEI. The V segment lost 9 bases and the J segment 4 bases; nucleotides outside the gene matches: 21. The CDR3 has 18 amino acids. The CDR3 coding sequence is TGTGCCAGTCGTACCTCTCTTGGGGGACAGTCTTGGAATCAGCCCCAGCATTTT. This gives the protein CASRTSLGGQSWNQPQHF.

The chain carries TRBV2 and TRBJ2-3, with TRBD2 as a possible D gene (6 bases). The CDR3 has 13 amino acids. The germline V gene encodes CDR1 SNHLY and CDR2 FYNNEI. The V end was cut by 6 bases, the J end by 5 bases, with 12 bases between. The CDR3 DNA follows: TGTGCCAGCAGGGGGGGTTTGAGAGATACGCAGTATTTT. Its translation: CASRGGLRDTQYF.

The rearrangement links TRBV4-3 to TRBJ2-1, with D unclear. The CDR3 is made up of 13 amino acids. V was cut by 2 bases and J by 8 bases, with 10 bases left in between. In germline, CDR1 is LGHNA, CDR2 YSLEER. CDR3 sequence reads: CASSQIFRHEQFF. Here the CDR3 DNA reads TGCGCCAGCAGCCAAATTTTCAGGCATGAGCAGTTCTTC.

The chain recombines TRBV28 with TRBJ1-2; tentatively, D is TRBD1 (6 bases). Germline CDR1 and CDR2: MDHEN and SYDVKM. The CDR3 consists of 14 residues. Trimming left V 7 bases short and J 2 bases short, with 14 bases between. The CDR3 DNA reads TGTGCCAGCATCGTACCCGGACAGAACTATGGCTACACCTTC. Residues: CASIVPGQNYGYTF.

The V and J genes are TRBV27 and TRBJ1-5, with 8 bases identical to TRBD1. The CDR3 runs to 14 residues. After removal of 6 bases from V and 5 bases from J, the junction contained 6 bases not matched to a gene. CDR1 MNHEY and CDR2 SMNVEV come from the germline V gene (reference sequence). The CDR3: CASSRQGRDQPQHF. As DNA, the CDR3 is TGTGCCAGCAGCCGACAGGGGAGAGATCAGCCCCAGCATTTT.

V is TRBV5-1 and J is TRBJ1-3; D is unresolved. This CDR3 comprises 13 residues. The V gene's germline CDR1 is SGHRS and CDR2 YFSETQ. Trimming stripped 1 base from V and 0 bases from J, with 2 bases between. CDR3 region: CASSLYSGNTIYF. The CDR3 coding sequence is TGCGCCAGCAGCTTGTACTCTGGAAACACCATATATTTT.

This chain uses TRBV5-5 with TRBJ1-2, with 10 bases aligning to TRBD1. V shed 3 bases, J shed 5 bases, and the junction held 10 bases outside the gene matches. CDR1 and CDR2 (germline): SGHKS, YYEKEE (reference sequence). The CDR3 has 16 residues. The DNA for the CDR3 is TGTGCCAGCAGCTCGACACGGGACAGGGGTTTTTATGGCTACACCTTC. This codes for CASSSTRDRGFYGYTF.

The chain has TRBV7-2 and TRBJ1-1; D gene uncertain. The V end was cut by 1 base, the J end by 1 base, with 10 bases between. Germline values: CDR1 SGHTA, CDR2 FQGNSA. The CDR3 covers 15 residues. The CDR3 is CASSLGLPPNTEAFF. The CDR3 region has the DNA TGTGCCAGCAGCTTAGGTCTTCCCCCGAACACTGAAGCTTTCTTT.

V and J are TRBV7-9 and TRBJ1-2, with D unresolved. V was clipped by 0 bases and J by 2 bases, with 7 bases between them. CDR3 length: 14 amino acids. CDR1 and CDR2 from the germline V gene are SEHNR and FQNEAQ (reference sequence). CDR3 protein: CASSLAQANYGYTF. CDR3 coding DNA: TGTGCCAGCAGCTTAGCCCAGGCGAACTATGGCTACACCTTC.

V usage is TRBV30 and J usage is TRBJ2-3; D is perhaps TRBD2 (5 bases). The CDR3 loop spans 12 amino acids. V was trimmed by 5 bases and J by 2 bases, leaving 8 bases between them. CDR1 is GTSNPN, CDR2 SVGIG, per germline (reference sequence). CDR3: CAWGLDTDTQYF. CDR3 nucleotide sequence: TGTGCCTGGGGACTGGACACAGATACGCAGTATTTT.

The chain joins TRBV21-1 to TRBJ2-6; the table assigns TRBD2, which was not confirmed against the DNA. TRBV21-1 is a known pseudogene. This CDR3 spans 17 amino acids. The CDR3 reads CASSSPGLASGANVLTF. CDR3 in DNA: TGTGCCAGCAGCAGCCCGGGACTGGCCTCTGGGGCCAACGTCCTGACTTTC.

V is TRBV6-5 and J is TRBJ2-7, with a tentative D call TRBD2 (5 bases). Trimming took 0 bases from V and 3 from J, leaving 12 bases between them. Germline CDR1 is MNHEY and CDR2 is SVGAGI. The CDR3 is 15 amino acids. CDR3: CASSYSRASIYEQYF. Written as DNA, the CDR3 is TGTGCCAGCAGTTACTCGAGGGCTAGCATCTACGAGCAGTACTTC.

This chain uses TRBV5-1 with TRBJ1-2, with D possibly matching TRBD1 (6 bases). The germline gives CDR1 SGHRS, CDR2 YFSETQ. The CDR3 runs to 15 residues. Trimming removed 5 bases from V and 2 bases from J, with 16 bases in between. The CDR3 DNA follows: TGCGCCAGCAGTCAGGGGTTGGGGCTAAACTATGGCTACACCTTC. Translating gives CASSQGLGLNYGYTF.

This rearrangement joins TRBV7-8 to TRBJ2-1, with a possible D match to TRBD2 (6 bases). Germline values: CDR1 SGHVS, CDR2 FQNEAQ. The CDR3 totals 19 residues. Trimming took 0 bases from V and 0 from J, leaving 18 bases between them. This CDR3 reads CASSLARSLAGSSYNEQFF. CDR3 in DNA: TGTGCCAGCAGCTTAGCTCGGTCCCTGGCGGGGAGCTCCTACAATGAGCAGTTCTTC.

The chain carries TRBV5-4 and TRBJ2-1; TRBD2 matches at 11 bases. The CDR3 covers 16 residues. Germline CDR1 SGHNT, CDR2 YYREEE (reference sequence). Trimming removed 4 bases from V and 0 bases from J; junction bases left unmatched: 3. CDR3 coding DNA: TGTGCCAGCAGCAAACTAGCGGGGGACTCCTACAATGAGCAGTTCTTC. This translates into CASSKLAGDSYNEQFF.

This chain joins TRBV19 and TRBJ2-1, with D perhaps TRBD2 (6 bases). CDR1 and CDR2 (germline): LNHDA, SQIVND (reference sequence). The V end lost 3 bases, the J end lost 3 bases, and 12 bases lay between the germline ends. This CDR3 is built from 15 residues. The CDR3 bases are TGTGCCAGTAGTATGTCGGGGACTCACTACAATGAGCAGTTCTTC. This translates into CASSMSGTHYNEQFF.

The chain employs TRBV29-1 and TRBJ2-3; D is undetermined. V was trimmed by 4 bases and J by 3 bases, leaving 8 bases between them. This CDR3 region has 12 residues. Germline CDR1 and CDR2: SQVTM and ANQGSEA. The CDR3 sequence is CSVVPGTDTQYF. In DNA, the CDR3 is TGCAGCGTTGTTCCGGGTACAGATACGCAGTATTTT.

The V and J genes are TRBV9 and TRBJ2-1; D remains unclear. This CDR3 has 15 amino acids. The V gene lost 0 bases and the J gene lost 7 bases, with 14 bases spanning the gap. CDR1 is SGDLS and CDR2 is YYNGEE in the germline V gene. The CDR3 protein is CASSVAPSKANEQFF. The CDR3 DNA is TGTGCCAGCAGCGTAGCCCCGAGCAAAGCGAATGAGCAGTTCTTC.

V and J are TRBV5-5 and TRBJ1-1; D gene uncertain. The germline V gene encodes CDR1 SGHKS and CDR2 YYEKEE (reference sequence). The CDR3 runs 16 residues. V gave up 1 base and J gave up 4 bases, with 17 bases separating them. Written as DNA, the CDR3 is TGTGCCAGCAGCTTGAGTTCTCGGGGTTTAGGCACTGAAGCTTTCTTT. Translation: CASSLSSRGLGTEAFF.

This clone has more than one count but fewer than ten. The chain recombines TRBV21-1 with TRBJ2-7; no DNA check was done on the table's D call, TRBD2. TRBV21-1 is marked as a pseudogene. This CDR3 is 12 amino acids long. The CDR3 loop reads CAGGGEFYEQYF. The CDR3 DNA is TGTGCCGGCGGAGGGGAATTCTACGAGCAGTACTTC.

The V gene is TRBV15, the J gene TRBJ2-1; 8 bases match TRBD1. CDR3 length: 15 amino acids. Germline V lookup: CDR1 LNHNV, CDR2 YYDKDF (reference sequence). Trimming took 5 bases from V and 2 from J; bases not matched to a gene: 5. This CDR3 reads CATSLDRGPYNEQFF. CDR3 in DNA: TGTGCCACCAGCTTAGACAGGGGTCCCTACAATGAGCAGTTCTTC. The whole variable domain, filled in from reference TRBV15 and TRBJ2-1, reads DAMVIQNPRYQVTQFGKPVTLSCSQTLNHNVMYWYQQKSSQAPKLLFHYYDKDFNNEADTPDNFQSRRPNTSFCFLDIRSPGLGDTAMYLCATSLDRGPYNEQFFGPGTRLTVL.

V usage is TRBV4-1 and J usage is TRBJ1-1; D is undetermined. V was clipped by 0 bases and J by 1 base, with 9 bases between them. Germline V gene data show CDR1 as MGHRA and CDR2 as YSYEKL. The CDR3 loop spans 15 amino acids. The DNA for the CDR3 is TGCGCCAGCAGCCAAGATCGGGGAGGGAACACTGAAGCTTTCTTT. Protein: CASSQDRGGNTEAFF.

This rearrangement joins TRBV19 to TRBJ1-2, with D possibly being TRBD1 (5 bases). This CDR3 is built from 16 residues. Trimming stripped 6 bases from V and 5 bases from J, with 22 bases between. CDR1 is LNHDA, CDR2 SQIVND, per germline (reference sequence). The CDR3 sequence: CASSPVGHPLLYGYTF. For the CDR3, the DNA is TGTGCCAGTAGCCCCGTGGGGCACCCGTTACTATATGGCTACACCTTC.

V and J are TRBV6-5 and TRBJ1-2, with 11 bases identical to TRBD1. Trimming removed 5 bases from V and 8 bases from J; junction bases left unmatched: 10. Germline CDR1 reads MNHEY; CDR2 reads SVGAGI. The CDR3 length is 15 residues. The CDR3 DNA follows: TGTGCCAGCAGTAGGACGGGACAGGGGGATTCGGGCTACACCTTC. Its translation is CASSRTGQGDSGYTF.

This chain connects TRBV29-1 to TRBJ1-1; 8 bases fit TRBD1. After removal of 4 bases from V and 9 bases from J, the junction contained 16 bases not matched to a gene. Germline values: CDR1 SQVTM, CDR2 ANQGSEA. The CDR3 is made up of 15 amino acids. The CDR3 sequence is CSVGLGTGLIDQAFF. The DNA for the CDR3 is TGCAGCGTTGGCCTCGGGACAGGCCTTATCGATCAAGCTTTCTTT.

In this sample, this clone turned up a few times. The rearrangement links TRBV14 to TRBJ1-1; D may be TRBD1 (6 bases). V lost 5 bases and J 9 bases, leaving 16 bases between the germline ends. CDR1 is SGHDN, CDR2 FVKESK, per germline. This CDR3 contains 13 residues. CDR3 coding DNA: TGTGCCAGCAGCTCTGAATTCGGGACAAAAGCTTTCTTT. Translation gives CASSSEFGTKAFF.

The chain links TRBV29-1 to TRBJ1-1; 7 bases agree with TRBD1. V lost 1 base, J lost 4 bases, and 6 bases stayed unmatched. Germline V gives CDR1 SQVTM, CDR2 ANQGSEA. The CDR3 totals 14 residues. This CDR3 reads CSVEGDRGPTEAFF. The CDR3 coding sequence is TGCAGCGTTGAAGGGGATAGGGGGCCCACTGAAGCTTTCTTT.

This chain connects TRBV9 to TRBJ2-6; perhaps TRBD1 as D (6 bases). The V end was cut by 0 bases, the J end by 1 base, with 17 bases between. Germline lookup yields CDR1 SGDLS and CDR2 YYNGEE. The CDR3 consists of 19 residues. CDR3 coding DNA: TGTGCCAGCAGCGTAGCCTCGGCAGGGGATCGGTCTGGGGCCAACGTCCTGACTTTC. Translating it yields CASSVASAGDRSGANVLTF. The entire variable domain, with the rest obtained from reference TRBV9 and TRBJ2-6, is as follows: DSGVTQTPKHLITATGQRVTLRCSPRSGDLSVYWYQQSLDQGLQFLIQYYNGEERAKGNILERFSAQQFPDLHSELNLSSLELGDSALYFCASSVASAGDRSGANVLTFGAGSRLTVL.

The chain joins TRBV29-1 to TRBJ2-2; possibly TRBD1 for D (6 bases). Germline CDR1 SQVTM, CDR2 ANQGSEA. The CDR3 spans 15 residues. V gave up 7 bases and J gave up 2 bases, with 17 bases separating them. The CDR3 here is CSATPPTGNTGELFF. The CDR3 region has the DNA TGCAGCGCCACGCCGCCGACAGGAAACACCGGGGAGCTGTTTTTT.

The V gene is TRBV9, the J gene TRBJ1-1; D call uncertain. The germline V gene encodes CDR1 SGDLS and CDR2 YYNGEE. The V end lost 0 bases, the J end lost 3 bases, and 12 bases lay between the germline ends. The CDR3 loop spans 15 amino acids. The CDR3 reads CASSVGGSGYTEAFF. The CDR3 DNA reads TGTGCCAGCAGCGTAGGTGGTTCGGGGTACACTGAAGCTTTCTTT.